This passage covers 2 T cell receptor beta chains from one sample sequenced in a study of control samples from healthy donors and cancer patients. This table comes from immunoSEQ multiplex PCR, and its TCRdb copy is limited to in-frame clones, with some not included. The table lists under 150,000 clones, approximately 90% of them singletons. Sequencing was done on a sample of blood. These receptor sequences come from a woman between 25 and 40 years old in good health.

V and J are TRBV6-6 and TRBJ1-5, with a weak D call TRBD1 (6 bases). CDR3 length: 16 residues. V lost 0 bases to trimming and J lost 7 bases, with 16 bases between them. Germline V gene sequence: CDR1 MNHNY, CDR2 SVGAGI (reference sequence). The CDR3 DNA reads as TGTGCCAGCAGTTACTCGAGATCTCAGGGGAGCCAGCCCCAGCATTTT. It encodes CASSYSRSQGSQPQHF.

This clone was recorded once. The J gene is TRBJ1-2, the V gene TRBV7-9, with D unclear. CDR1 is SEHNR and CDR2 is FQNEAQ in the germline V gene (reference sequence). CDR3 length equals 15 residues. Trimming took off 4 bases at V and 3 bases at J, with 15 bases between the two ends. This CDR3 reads CASSYSEVADYGYTF. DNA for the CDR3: TGTGCCAGCAGCTACTCCGAGGTAGCAGACTATGGCTACACCTTC.